This TCR beta chain is drawn from a study of T cell responses to AZD1222 COVID-19 vaccine. About the research overall: Pooled together were second doses at about 4 or about 12 weeks. Notes on the study in general: The reported proportion of spike-specific TCRs targeting unmutated variant regions was nearly half.

Sequencing used immunoSEQ multiplex PCR; TCRdb keeps in-frame clones, though not all of them. Of around 130,000 clones listed, 93% are singletons. On this clone itself: The antigen remains unidentified.

The CDR3 totals 12 residues. Germline CDR1 reads SEHNR; CDR2 reads FQNEAQ (reference sequence). V was cut by 4 bases and J by 7 bases, with 8 bases left in between. The chain links TRBV7-9 to TRBJ1-5, with D uncertain. Sequences were derived from peripheral blood, sampled on day 0 of AZD1222 vaccination. This clonotype was sampled from an adult in good health. This CDR3 reads CASSSGGQPQHF. CDR3 nucleotides: TGTGCCAGCAGCTCCGGAGGGCAGCCCCAGCATTTT.